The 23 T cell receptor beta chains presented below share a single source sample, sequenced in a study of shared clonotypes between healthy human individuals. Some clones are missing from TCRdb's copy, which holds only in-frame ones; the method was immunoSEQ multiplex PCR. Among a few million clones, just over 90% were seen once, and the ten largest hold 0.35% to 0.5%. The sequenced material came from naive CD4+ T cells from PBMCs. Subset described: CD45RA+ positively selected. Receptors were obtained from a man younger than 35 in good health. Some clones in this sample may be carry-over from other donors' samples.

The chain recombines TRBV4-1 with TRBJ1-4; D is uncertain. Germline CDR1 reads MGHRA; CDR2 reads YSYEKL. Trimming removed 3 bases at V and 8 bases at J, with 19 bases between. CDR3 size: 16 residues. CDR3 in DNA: TGCGCCAGCAGCCAGTATTTGCGGGAGGACGAAGAAAAACTGTTTTTT. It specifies CASSQYLREDEEKLFF.

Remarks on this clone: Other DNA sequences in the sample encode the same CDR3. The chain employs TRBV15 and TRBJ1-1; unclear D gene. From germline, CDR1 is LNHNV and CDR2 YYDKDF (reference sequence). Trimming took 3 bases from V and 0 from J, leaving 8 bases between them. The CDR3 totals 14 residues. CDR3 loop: CATSSLTVNTEAFF. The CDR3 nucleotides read TGTGCCACCAGCAGCTTGACGGTGAACACTGAAGCTTTCTTT.

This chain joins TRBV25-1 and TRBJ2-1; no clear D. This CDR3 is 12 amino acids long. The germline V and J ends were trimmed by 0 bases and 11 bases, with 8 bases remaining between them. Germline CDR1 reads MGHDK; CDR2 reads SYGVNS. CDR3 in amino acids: CASSEYQYQQFF. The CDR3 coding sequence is TGTGCCAGCAGTGAATACCAGTACCAGCAGTTCTTC.

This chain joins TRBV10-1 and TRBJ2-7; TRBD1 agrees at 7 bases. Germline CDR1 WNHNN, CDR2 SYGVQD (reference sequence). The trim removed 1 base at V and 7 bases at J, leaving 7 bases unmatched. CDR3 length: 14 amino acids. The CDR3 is CASSELLETGEQYF. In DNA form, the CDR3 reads TGCGCCAGCAGTGAGTTGCTAGAGACAGGGGAGCAGTACTTC.

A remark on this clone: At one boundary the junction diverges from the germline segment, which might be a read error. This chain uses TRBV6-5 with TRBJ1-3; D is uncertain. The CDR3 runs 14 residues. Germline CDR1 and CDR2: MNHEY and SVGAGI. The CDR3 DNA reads TGTGCCACCAGTTACTCAGTCTCTGGAAACACCATATATTTT. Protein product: CATSYSVSGNTIYF.

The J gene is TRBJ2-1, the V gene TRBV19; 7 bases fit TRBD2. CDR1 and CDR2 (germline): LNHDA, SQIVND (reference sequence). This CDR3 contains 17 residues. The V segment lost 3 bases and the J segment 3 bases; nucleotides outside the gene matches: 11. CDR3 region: CASSMGGGRVRYNEQFF. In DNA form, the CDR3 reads TGTGCCAGTAGTATGGGAGGAGGGAGGGTCCGCTACAATGAGCAGTTCTTC.

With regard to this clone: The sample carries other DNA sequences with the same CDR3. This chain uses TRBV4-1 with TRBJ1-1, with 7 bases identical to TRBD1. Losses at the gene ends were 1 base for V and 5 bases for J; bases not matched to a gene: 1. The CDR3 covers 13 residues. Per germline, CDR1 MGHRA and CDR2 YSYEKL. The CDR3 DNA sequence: TGCGCCAGCAGCCAAGTCAGGGGGACTGAAGCTTTCTTT. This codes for CASSQVRGTEAFF.

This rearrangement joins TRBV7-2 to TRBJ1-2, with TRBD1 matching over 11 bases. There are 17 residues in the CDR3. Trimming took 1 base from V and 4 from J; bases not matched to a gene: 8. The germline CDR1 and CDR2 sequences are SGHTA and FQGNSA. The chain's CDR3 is CASSLGWGQGDRYGYTF. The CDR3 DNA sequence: TGTGCCAGCAGCTTAGGCTGGGGACAGGGGGACCGCTATGGCTACACCTTC.

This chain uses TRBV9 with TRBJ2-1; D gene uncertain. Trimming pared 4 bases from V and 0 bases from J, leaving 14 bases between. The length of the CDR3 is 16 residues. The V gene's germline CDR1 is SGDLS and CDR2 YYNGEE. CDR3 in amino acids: CASSLSVDSSYNEQFF. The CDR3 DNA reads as TGTGCCAGCAGCCTTTCAGTCGATAGCTCCTACAATGAGCAGTTCTTC. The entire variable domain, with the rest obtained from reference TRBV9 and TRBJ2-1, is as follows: DSGVTQTPKHLITATGQRVTLRCSPRSGDLSVYWYQQSLDQGLQFLIQYYNGEERAKGNILERFSAQQFPDLHSELNLSSLELGDSALYFCASSLSVDSSYNEQFFGPGTRLTVL.

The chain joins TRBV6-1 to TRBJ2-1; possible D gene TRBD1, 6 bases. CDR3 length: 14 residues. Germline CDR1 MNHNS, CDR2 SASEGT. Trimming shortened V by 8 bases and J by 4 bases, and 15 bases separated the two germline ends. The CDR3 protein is CASRRTAAYNEQFF. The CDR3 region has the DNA TGTGCCAGCCGGAGGACAGCCGCATACAATGAGCAGTTCTTC.

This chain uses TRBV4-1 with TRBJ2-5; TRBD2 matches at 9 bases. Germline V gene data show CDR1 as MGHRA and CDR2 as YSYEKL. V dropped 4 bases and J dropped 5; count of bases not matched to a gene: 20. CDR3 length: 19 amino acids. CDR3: CASSLQKAGGTLGAETQYF. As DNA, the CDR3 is TGCGCCAGCAGCCTTCAGAAAGCGGGAGGAACCCTGGGTGCCGAGACCCAGTACTTC.

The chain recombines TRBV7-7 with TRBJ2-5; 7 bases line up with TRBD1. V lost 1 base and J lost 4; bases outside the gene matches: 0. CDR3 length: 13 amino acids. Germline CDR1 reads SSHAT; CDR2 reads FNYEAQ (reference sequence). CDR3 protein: CASSLGTGETQYF. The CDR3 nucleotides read TGTGCCAGCAGCTTAGGGACAGGAGAGACCCAGTACTTC.

The CDR3 protein is CAHSRGARSNEQFF. The CDR3 DNA sequence: TGTGCCCACTCGAGGGGCGCGCGCAGCAATGAGCAGTTCTTC. V and J are TRBV28 and TRBJ2-1; D is possibly TRBD1 or TRBD2 (5 bases each). The CDR3 loop spans 14 amino acids. Germline-derived CDR1 and CDR2 are MDHEN and SYDVKM. V was clipped by 11 bases and J by 6 bases, with 20 bases between them.

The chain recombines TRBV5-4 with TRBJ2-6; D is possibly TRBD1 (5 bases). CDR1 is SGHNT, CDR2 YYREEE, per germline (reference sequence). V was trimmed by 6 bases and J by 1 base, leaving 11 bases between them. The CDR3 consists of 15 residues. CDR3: CASTYQGSGANVLTF. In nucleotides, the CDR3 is TGTGCCAGCACCTATCAGGGATCTGGGGCCAACGTCCTGACTTTC.

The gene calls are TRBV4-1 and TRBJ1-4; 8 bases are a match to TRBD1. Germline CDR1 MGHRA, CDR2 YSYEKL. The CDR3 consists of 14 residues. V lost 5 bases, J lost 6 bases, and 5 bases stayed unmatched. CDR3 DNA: TGCGCCAGCAGCTATTCGACAGGGGATGAAAAACTGTTTTTT. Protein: CASSYSTGDEKLFF.

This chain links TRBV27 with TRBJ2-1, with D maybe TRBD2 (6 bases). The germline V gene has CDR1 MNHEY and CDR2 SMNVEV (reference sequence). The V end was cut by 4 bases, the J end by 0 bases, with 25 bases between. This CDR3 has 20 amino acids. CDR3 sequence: CASSSKTRPIPSSSYNEQFF. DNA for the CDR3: TGTGCCAGCAGTTCAAAGACTAGGCCGATTCCTTCAAGCTCCTACAATGAGCAGTTCTTC.

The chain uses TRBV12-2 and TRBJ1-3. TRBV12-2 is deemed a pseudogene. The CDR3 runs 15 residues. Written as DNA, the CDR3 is TGTGCAAGTCGCTCAAGACCGAGCTCTGGAAACACCATATATTTT. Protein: CASRSRPSSGNTIYF.

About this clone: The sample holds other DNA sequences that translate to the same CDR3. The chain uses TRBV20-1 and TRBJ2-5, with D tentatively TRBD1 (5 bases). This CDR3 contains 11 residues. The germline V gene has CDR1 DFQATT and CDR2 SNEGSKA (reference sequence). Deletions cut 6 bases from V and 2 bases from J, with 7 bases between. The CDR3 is CSAQGQETQYF. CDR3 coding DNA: TGCAGTGCCCAGGGTCAAGAGACCCAGTACTTC.

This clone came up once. CDR3 nucleotides: TGTGCCAGCAGCTTAACTTTACTAGCCGTATCCTACGAGCAGTACTTC. Translating gives CASSLTLLAVSYEQYF. The chain carries TRBV7-8 and TRBJ2-7; TRBD2 might be the D (6 bases). V dropped 2 bases and J dropped 1 base, with 15 bases sitting between them. The CDR3 sequence is 16 residues long. Germline V CDR1 and CDR2: SGHVS, FQNEAQ.

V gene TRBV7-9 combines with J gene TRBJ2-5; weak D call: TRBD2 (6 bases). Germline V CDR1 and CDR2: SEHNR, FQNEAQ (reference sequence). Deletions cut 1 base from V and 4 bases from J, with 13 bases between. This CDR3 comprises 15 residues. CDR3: CASSLGGAPPETQYF. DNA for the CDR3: TGTGCCAGCAGCTTAGGCGGGGCGCCCCCAGAGACCCAGTACTTC.

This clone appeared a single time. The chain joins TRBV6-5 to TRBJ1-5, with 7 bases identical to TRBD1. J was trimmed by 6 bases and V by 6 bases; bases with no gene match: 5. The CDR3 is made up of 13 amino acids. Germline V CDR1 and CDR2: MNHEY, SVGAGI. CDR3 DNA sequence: TGTGCCAGCAGCTTCGACAGGGCTCAGCCCCAGCATTTT. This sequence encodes CASSFDRAQPQHF.

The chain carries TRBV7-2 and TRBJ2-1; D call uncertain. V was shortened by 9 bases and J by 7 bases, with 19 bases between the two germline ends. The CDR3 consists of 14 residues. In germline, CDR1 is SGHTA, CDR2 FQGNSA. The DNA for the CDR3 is TGTGCCAGTCAGCCTGGAGCAATTTCGAATGAGCAGTTCTTC. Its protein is CASQPGAISNEQFF.

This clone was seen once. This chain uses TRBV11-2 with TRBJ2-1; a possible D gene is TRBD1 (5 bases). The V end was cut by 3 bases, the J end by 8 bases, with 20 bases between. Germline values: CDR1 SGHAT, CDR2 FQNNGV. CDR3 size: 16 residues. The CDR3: CASSFVRATKGDEQFF. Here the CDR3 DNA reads TGTGCCAGCAGCTTCGTCCGGGCCACGAAAGGGGATGAGCAGTTCTTC.